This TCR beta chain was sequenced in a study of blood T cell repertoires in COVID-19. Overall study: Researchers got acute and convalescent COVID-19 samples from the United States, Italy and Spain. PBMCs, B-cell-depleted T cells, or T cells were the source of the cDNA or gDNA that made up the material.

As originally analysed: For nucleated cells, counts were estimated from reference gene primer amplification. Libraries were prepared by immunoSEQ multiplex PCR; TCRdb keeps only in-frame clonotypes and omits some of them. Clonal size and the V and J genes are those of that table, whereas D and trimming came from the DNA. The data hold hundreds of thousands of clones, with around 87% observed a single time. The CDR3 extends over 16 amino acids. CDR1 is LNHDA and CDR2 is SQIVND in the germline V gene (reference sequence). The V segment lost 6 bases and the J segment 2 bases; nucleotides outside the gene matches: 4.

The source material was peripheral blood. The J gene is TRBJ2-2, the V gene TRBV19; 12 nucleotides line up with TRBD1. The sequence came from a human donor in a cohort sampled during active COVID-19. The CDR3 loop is CASRPGQGANTGELFF. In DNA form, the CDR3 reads TGTGCCAGTAGACCGGGACAGGGGGCAAACACCGGGGAGCTGTTTTTT.